These 8 T cell receptor beta chains share one sample of origin, sequenced in a study of blood T cells in healthy people across ages. It was with a sample-barcoded 5' primer and a J-beta primer mix that a second PCR of roughly 7 to 12 cycles was run. TCRdb reprocessed the 5' RACE reads via MiXCR and lists one record per CDR3 protein. The data contain hundreds of thousands of distinct CDR3 sequences, approximately 53% of them singletons. Source material: blood. The origin of the receptors is a man aged 35 to 55 in good health.

The chain uses TRBV3-1 and TRBJ2-4; D uncertain. V shed 0 bases and J shed 15 bases, with 15 bases lying between them. Germline CDR1 LGHDT, CDR2 YNNKEL (reference sequence). This CDR3 is built from 13 residues. The CDR3 region is CASSQDNRDRPYF. CDR3 nucleotide sequence: TGTGCCAGCAGCCAAGATAACCGAGACCGACCGTACTTC.

The chain carries TRBV6-2 or TRBV6-3 and TRBJ2-7, with a tentative D call TRBD2 (6 bases). This CDR3 has 14 residues. V was shortened by 4 bases and J by 3 bases, with 13 bases between the two germline ends. In germline, CDR1 is MNHEY, CDR2 SVGEGT. This CDR3 reads CASSLAAKLYEQYF. The DNA of the CDR3 is TGTGCCAGCAGTTTAGCGGCAAAACTCTACGAGCAGTACTTC.

V gene TRBV18 combines with J gene TRBJ2-7; TRBD2 matches 8 bases. The CDR3 contains 13 residues. Germline CDR1 and CDR2: KGHSH and LQKENI. J was trimmed by 7 bases and V by 1 base; bases with no gene match: 3. CDR3 amino acids: CASSPLSGIEQYF. The CDR3 DNA follows: TGTGCCAGCTCACCACTTAGCGGGATTGAGCAGTACTTC. Using reference TRBV18 and TRBJ2-7 for the parts outside the CDR3, the full variable domain is NAGVMQNPRHLVRRRGQEARLRCSPMKGHSHVYWYRQLPEEGLKFMVYLQKENIIDESGMPKERFSAEFPKEGPSILRIQQVVRGDSAAYFCASSPLSGIEQYFGPGTRLTVT.

V and J are TRBV6-2 or TRBV6-3 and TRBJ2-1, with 8 bases matching TRBD2. The CDR3 length is 15 residues. Germline V gives CDR1 MNHEY, CDR2 SVGEGT. The V gene end was trimmed by 8 bases and the J gene end by 6 bases; junction bases not matched to a gene: 12. For the CDR3, the DNA is TGTGCCAGCTCCGAGCGGGAGATTGTGGGCAATGAGCAGTTCTTC. The encoded protein is CASSEREIVGNEQFF.

The rearrangement joins TRBV4-3 to TRBJ2-7, with 7 bases matching TRBD1. Germline V gene lookup returns CDR1 LGHNA and CDR2 YSLEER. Trimming removed 0 bases from V and 4 bases from J; junction bases left unmatched: 3. The CDR3 runs 14 residues. The CDR3 is CASSQDVGQYEQYF. The CDR3, as DNA: TGCGCCAGCAGCCAAGATGTGGGACAGTACGAGCAGTACTTC.

The chain recombines TRBV3-1 with TRBJ2-1, with 8 bases identical to TRBD2. This CDR3 has 15 residues. The J segment lost 4 bases and the V segment lost 4 bases, leaving 6 bases of the junction unmatched. Germline CDR1 is LGHDT and CDR2 is YNNKEL (reference sequence). CDR3 amino acids: CASSPTSAAYNEQFF. The DNA for the CDR3 is TGTGCCAGCAGCCCGACTAGCGCCGCGTACAATGAGCAGTTCTTC.

This clonotype was detected a few times. The CDR3 nucleotides read TGTGCCAGCAGTCGGGCTAGCGGGAGCCGCACAGATACGCAGTATTTT. This sequence encodes CASSRASGSRTDTQYF. V and J are TRBV6-5 and TRBJ2-3; TRBD2 matches 10 bases. This CDR3 is built from 16 residues. Looked up from germline, CDR1 is MNHEY and CDR2 is SVGAGI. V trimming: 5 bases; J trimming: 1 base; junction bases outside the gene matches: 6.

The rearrangement uses TRBV18 and TRBJ2-5, with 10 bases matching TRBD2. Germline V CDR1 and CDR2: KGHSH, LQKENI. After removal of 4 bases from V and 0 bases from J, the junction contained 2 bases not matched to a gene. The CDR3 is 15 residues long. In nucleotides, the CDR3 is TGTGCCAGCTCACGAACTAGCGGGAACCAAGAGACCCAGTACTTC. It encodes CASSRTSGNQETQYF.